The source of this T cell receptor (beta chain) is a study of blood T cell repertoires in COVID-19. Study-wide background: In each case, the material was cDNA or gDNA derived from T cells, B-cell-depleted T cells, or PBMCs.

In the study's own analysis: Counts of nucleated cells, estimated from reference gene primer amplification, were obtained. The assay was immunoSEQ multiplex PCR, and TCRdb's table has in-frame clones only and misses some. The DNA was the basis for D and trimming; V, J and clone size are from that table. Among some 490,000 clones listed, approximately 91% were seen once. Germline V gives CDR1 SGHAT, CDR2 FQNNGV. J was trimmed by 3 bases and V by 3 bases; bases with no gene match: 7. The CDR3 has 15 amino acids. The sequence was collected from a woman between 55 and 75 years old who had recovered from COVID-19. The V gene is TRBV11-2, the J gene TRBJ2-7; 8 nucleotides match TRBD2. The source material was PBMCs or T cells enriched from blood (not recorded which). The CDR3 bases are TGTGCCAGCAGCTTTGCGGGGGGCGTCATCTACGAGCAGTACTTC. Its translation: CASSFAGGVIYEQYF.